This T cell receptor (beta chain) was found in a study of molecular identifiers for immune sequencing clone quantification. Remarks on this clonotype: A much larger clone differs from this one at a single base, so this may be a read error.

This CDR3 has 14 amino acids. CDR1 MNHEY and CDR2 SMNVEV come from the germline V gene (reference sequence). Trimming removed 5 bases at V and 4 bases at J, with 14 bases between. TCRdb independently ran MiXCR on the PCR reads; one entry per CDR3 protein. The sample carries some 650,000 distinct CDR3 sequences, just under 20% recorded once. This chain uses TRBV27 with TRBJ1-2; TRBD1 might be the D (6 bases). Material: naive CD8+ T cells from blood, with Jurkat cell RNA spiked in. Indicated subset: FACS-sorted CD8+CD4-CCR7+CD45RA+ naive T cells. This sequence was found in a human donor in good health. Some libraries in this study had Jurkat cell RNA spiked in. In DNA form, the CDR3 reads TGTGCCAGCAGTCCCGGACAGAGCTGCTATGGCTACACCTTC. Translation: CASSPGQSCYGYTF.